These 5 T cell receptor beta chains were all obtained from the same sample, sequenced in a study of beta chain features in type 1 diabetes. Study observations and caveats: Within each of all four CD4+ subsets, Type 1 diabetes patients had TCRB CDR3s that were moderately but significantly shorter.

As every portion of the isolated RNA was reverse transcribed, the sequencing read expressed TCRB transcripts. The repertoire was sequenced with immunoSEQ multiplex PCR; TCRdb's copy has only in-frame clones and lacks some. The repertoire includes under 150,000 clones, 9% of them detected once, and 0.7% to 0.85% sits in the top ten. Their cognate antigens are unknown. Sequences were obtained from central memory CD4+ T cells from blood. The receptors originated from a man under 40 with type 1 diabetes.

The sample holds a few counts of this clone. The chain joins TRBV18 to TRBJ2-3; 11 nucleotides align to TRBD1. CDR1 is KGHSH, CDR2 LQKENI, per germline. This CDR3 region has 14 residues. Unmatched junction bases numbered 0, after V lost 3 bases and J lost 4 bases. The CDR3 region has the DNA TGTGCCAGCTCACCGGGACAGGGGGCAGATACGCAGTATTTT. Translated, it gives CASSPGQGADTQYF.

This clone was counted many times. V usage is TRBV2 and J usage is TRBJ1-1; a weak D match, TRBD1 (5 bases). CDR3 length: 13 residues. Germline-derived CDR1 and CDR2 are SNHLY and FYNNEI. V was clipped by 2 bases and J by 3 bases, with 7 bases between them. Written as DNA, the CDR3 is TGTGCCAGCAGTGAAACAGGATACACTGAAGCTTTCTTT. Its protein is CASSETGYTEAFF.

The V and J genes are TRBV6-5 and TRBJ1-1; 7 bases line up with TRBD1. V shed 9 bases, J shed 4 bases, and the junction held 8 bases outside the gene matches. Germline V gene lookup returns CDR1 MNHEY and CDR2 SVGAGI. The CDR3 runs to 13 residues. DNA for the CDR3: TGTGCCAGTCGACAGGGCTTGGGCACTGAAGCTTTCTTT. This gives the protein CASRQGLGTEAFF.

The V call is TRBV7-2, the J call TRBJ2-6; D perhaps matches TRBD1 (5 bases). This CDR3 contains 15 residues. V was trimmed by 1 base and J by 2 bases, leaving 6 bases between them. CDR1 and CDR2 (germline): SGHTA, FQGNSA. This chain's CDR3 is CASSLEGTGANVLTF. The CDR3 DNA reads as TGTGCCAGCAGCTTAGAGGGGACTGGGGCCAACGTCCTGACTTTC. Full variable domain (rest looked up from reference TRBV7-2 and TRBJ2-6): GAGVSQSPSNKVTEKGKDVELRCDPISGHTALYWYRQSLGQGLEFLIYFQGNSAPDKSGLPSDRFSAERTGGSVSTLTIQRTQQEDSAVYLCASSLEGTGANVLTFGAGSRLTVL.

The V call is TRBV7-8, the J call TRBJ2-3; 7 bases line up with TRBD1. The CDR3 length is 15 residues. Losses at the gene ends were 4 bases for V and 2 bases for J; bases not matched to a gene: 6. From germline, CDR1 is SGHVS and CDR2 FQNEAQ. The CDR3 region has the DNA TGTGCCAGCAGCTCCAGGGGACAGTCCACAGATACGCAGTATTTT. Its translation: CASSSRGQSTDTQYF. Complete variable domain (other parts from reference TRBV7-8 and TRBJ2-3): GAGVSQSPRYKVAKRGQDVALRCDPISGHVSLFWYQQALGQGPEFLTYFQNEAQLDKSGLPSDRFFAERPEGSVSTLKIQRTQQEDSAVYLCASSSRGQSTDTQYFGPGTRLTVL.